This TCR beta chain was observed in a study of T cell responses to AZD1222 COVID-19 vaccine (dated by TCRdb to the early 2020s). The study in broad terms: Because spike-specific TCR depth and breadth did not differ between the two schedules, AZD1222 recipients who got a second dose at roughly 4 weeks were pooled with those who got a second dose at roughly 12 weeks. A total of around 240 trial participants underwent TCR sequencing, of whom 200 to 220 received two doses of AZD1222 and 26 received two doses of the MenACWY control vaccine. Trial participants were enrolled by age into 18-55, 56-69 and 70-plus year subgroups, with roughly 150, 30 and 60 TCR-sequenced participants respectively.

The CDR3 regions of human TCRbeta chains were subjected to immunosequencing. The authors processed their data as follows. Repertoire TCRs were matched against a reference library of SARS-CoV-2-specific TCRs generated with the MIRA antigen-specificity platform. Breadth meant the fraction of unique TCRs that were SARS-CoV-2-associated, whereas depth meant the fraction of total T cells that were SARS-CoV-2-associated. Using the MIRA data, each spike-specific TCR was mapped to the spike region that the TCR reacts to and placed in a CD4 or CD8 class. Log10-transformed breadth and depth values were compared by one-way ANOVA with Sidak's multiple comparisons tests. In its TCRdb copy, this immuneACCESS table keeps in-frame sequences only and misses some clones. Where compared with another copy, unresolved V genes explain less than half of these, and the others have no known cause. That table gives V, J and clone size, and the DNA gave D and trimming. The sample table records 150,000 or so clones; around 94% of these occur just once. The biggest ten clones account for more than 0.8% of the sample.

As concerns this clone: Its antigen remains unidentified. Base qualities are missing; no much larger clone stands one base away.

Overall study results and their limits: Reportedly, almost half of the unique spike-specific TCRs recognized epitopes lying outside the regions that are mutated in the B.1.351 and B.1.1.7 variants. Only five to seven AZD1222 recipients were SARS-CoV-2 seropositive at baseline, limiting conclusions about previously exposed vaccinees. The whole spike protein was spanned by vaccine-associated CD4 TCRs, and dominant responses were seen in regions 160-218 and 743-854. After two AZD1222 doses, both the breadth and the depth of spike-specific TCRs were significantly higher than at day 0 and than in MenACWY recipients. Participants were mostly white British, with more females than males. The authors suggested clonal diversity may have been underestimated. In the small 56-69-year group, the increase in depth fell short of significance, most likely because of low power. Because no day 14 peak-response samples were available, repertoires were characterized only after the peak T cell response.

The time point label corresponds to: baseline before first vaccination. Samples from vaccinated people were obtained from the UK trials COV001 and COV002, which included a single-blind randomized controlled phase 2/3 trial of AZD1222 (ChAdOx1 nCoV-19) in healthy adults. Trial participant PBMC samples were collected at day 0 and day 28 after the second dose for TCRbeta chain sequencing. V and J are truncated by 3 bases and 2 bases respectively, leaving an intervening sequence of 13 bases. For CDR1 and CDR2, the germline V gene (reference sequence) lists DFQATT and SNEGSKA. The cysteine opens and the phenylalanine closes a CDR3 of 14 amino acids. The DNA shown is the 42-base CDR3, in frame from base 1.

The source material was peripheral blood, sampled on day 0 of AZD1222 vaccination. This receptor was taken from an adult in good health. The chain was built from TRBV20-1 and TRBJ2-5, with no confidently assigned D gene. The CDR3 region reads CSASIRLRQETQYF. The bases are TGCAGTGCTAGTATTCGTCTGAGGCAAGAGACCCAGTACTTC.